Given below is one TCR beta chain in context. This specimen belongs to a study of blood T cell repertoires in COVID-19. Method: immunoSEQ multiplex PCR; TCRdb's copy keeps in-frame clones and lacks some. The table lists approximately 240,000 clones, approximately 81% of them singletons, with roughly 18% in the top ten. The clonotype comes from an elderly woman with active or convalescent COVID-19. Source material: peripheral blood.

CDR3 DNA sequence: TGTGCCAGCAGAGCGTCAGGGCCATATACGCAGTATTTT. It specifies CASRASGPYTQYF. The chain recombines TRBV27 with TRBJ2-3; tentative D call: TRBD1 (5 bases). CDR3 length: 13 amino acids. V gave up 6 bases and J gave up 7 bases, with 14 bases separating them. CDR1 is MNHEY and CDR2 is SMNVEV in the germline V gene (reference sequence).